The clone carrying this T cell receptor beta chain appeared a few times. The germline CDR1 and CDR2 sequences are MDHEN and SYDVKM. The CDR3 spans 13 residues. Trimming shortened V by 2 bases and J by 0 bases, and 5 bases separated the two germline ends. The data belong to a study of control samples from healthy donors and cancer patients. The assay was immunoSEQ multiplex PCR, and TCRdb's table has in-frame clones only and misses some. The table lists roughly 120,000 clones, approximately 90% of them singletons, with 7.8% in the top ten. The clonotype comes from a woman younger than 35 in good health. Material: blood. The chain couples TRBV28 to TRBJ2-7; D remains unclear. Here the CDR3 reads CASSLARSYEQYF. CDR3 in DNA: TGTGCCAGCAGTTTAGCGCGCTCCTACGAGCAGTACTTC.